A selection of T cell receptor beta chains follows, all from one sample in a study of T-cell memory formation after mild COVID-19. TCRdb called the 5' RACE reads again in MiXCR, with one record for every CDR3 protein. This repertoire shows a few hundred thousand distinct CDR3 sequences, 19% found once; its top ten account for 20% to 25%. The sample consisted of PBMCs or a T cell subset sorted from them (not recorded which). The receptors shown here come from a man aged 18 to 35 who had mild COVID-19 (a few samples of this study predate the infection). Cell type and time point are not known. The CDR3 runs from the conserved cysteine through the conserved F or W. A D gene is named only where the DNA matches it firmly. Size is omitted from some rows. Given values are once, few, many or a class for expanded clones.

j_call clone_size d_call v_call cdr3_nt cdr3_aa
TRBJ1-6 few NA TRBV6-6 TGTGCCAGCAGCCCCGGGAGTTCTTCCTTCAATTCACCCCTCCACTTT CASSPGSSSFNSPLHF
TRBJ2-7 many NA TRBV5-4 TGTGCCAGCAGCCCTGGGAGCAGGTCCTACGAGCAGTACTTC CASSPGSRSYEQYF
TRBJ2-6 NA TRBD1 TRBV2 TGTGCCAGCCACAGGGGGGCAGCTGGGGCCAACGTCCTGACTTTC CASHRGAAGANVLTF
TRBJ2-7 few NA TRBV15 TGTGCCACCCGGGTCCGATGGACCCTTCGATCGTTATACGAGCAGTACTTC CATRVRWTLRSLYEQYF
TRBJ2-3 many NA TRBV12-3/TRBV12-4 TGTGCCAGCAGTTTAATCCAGGGCACAGATACGCAGTATTTT CASSLIQGTDTQYF
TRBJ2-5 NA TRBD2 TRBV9 TGTGCCAGCAGCCCTATCGGGGGGGCCGGAGAGACCCAGTACTTC CASSPIGGAGETQYF
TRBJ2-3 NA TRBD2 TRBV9 TGTGCCAGCAGCGTAACCAAGGCCCCCAAACCGGGACTATCCACAGATACGCAGTATTTT CASSVTKAPKPGLSTDTQYF
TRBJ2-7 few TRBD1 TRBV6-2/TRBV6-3 TGTGCCAGCAGTTCCAGCCAGACAGGGGAACTGGGCGAGCAGTACTTC CASSSSQTGELGEQYF
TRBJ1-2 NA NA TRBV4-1 TGCGCCAGCAGCCAAGATGGTCAGGGTCTGTGGGGCTACACCTTC CASSQDGQGLWGYTF
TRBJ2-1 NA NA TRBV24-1 TGTGCCACCGAGGCAGGGGAAAGTAGCGATGAGCAGTTCTTC CATEAGESSDEQFF
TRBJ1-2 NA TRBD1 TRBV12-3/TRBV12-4 TGTGCCAGCAGTATTGACAGGGGAAATGGCTACACCTTC CASSIDRGNGYTF
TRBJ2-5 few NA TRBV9 TGTGCCAGCAGCGTAGGCCCTGGCGGTGGGGGCGAGACCCAGTACTTC CASSVGPGGGGETQYF
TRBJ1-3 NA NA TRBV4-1 TGCGCCAGCAGGCCTATCCTCCCGAGCTCTGGAAACACCATATATTTT CASRPILPSSGNTIYF
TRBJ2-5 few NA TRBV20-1 TGCAGTGCTAGAGGTTCCGGGGCTGCGACCCAGTACTTC CSARGSGAATQYF
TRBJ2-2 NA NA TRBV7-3 TGTGCCAGCAGCTTATCATCCGGATACACCGGGGAGCTGTTTTTT CASSLSSGYTGELFF
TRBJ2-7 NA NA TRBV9 TGTGCCAGCAGCGTAGGTGGGGCCCTTTCCGAGCAGTACTTC CASSVGGALSEQYF
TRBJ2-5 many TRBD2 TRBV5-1 TGCGCCAGCAGCGCTATACTAGCGGGGTCCTTCTTTGAGACCCAGTACTTC CASSAILAGSFFETQYF
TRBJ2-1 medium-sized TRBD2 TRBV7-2 TGTGCCAGCAGCTTAGAACACCCTTGGACTAGCGGGGGGGGTTTTCTCGATGAGCAGTTCTTC CASSLEHPWTSGGGFLDEQFF
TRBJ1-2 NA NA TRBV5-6 TGTGCCAGCAGCTTTGCGAGAGGCATGCGGGGCTACACCTTC CASSFARGMRGYTF
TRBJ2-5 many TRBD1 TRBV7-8 TGTGCCAGCAGCTTACTTTCTTCGGGGACAGGGGGCGAGACCCAGTACTTC CASSLLSSGTGGETQYF
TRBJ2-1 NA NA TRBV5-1 TGCGCCAGCAGCTCGGGTGGGGGCTCCTACAATGAGCAGTTCTTC CASSSGGGSYNEQFF
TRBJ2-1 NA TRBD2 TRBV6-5 TGTGCCAGCAGTTATTGGGCGGGGGGGGCGTTTGAGCAGTTCTTC CASSYWAGGAFEQFF
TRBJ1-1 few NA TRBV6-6 TGTGCCAGCAGTTACTCCCTGGAGGGGGAGAACACTGAAGCTTTCTTT CASSYSLEGENTEAFF
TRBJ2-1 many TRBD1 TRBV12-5 TGTGCTAGTGGTTTGACCGGGACAGGGGAAGATGAGCAGTTCTTC CASGLTGTGEDEQFF
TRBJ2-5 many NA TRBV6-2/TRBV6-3 TGTGCCAGCAGCAAGAGGGATTTCTGGGGGGAGACCCAGTACTTC CASSKRDFWGETQYF
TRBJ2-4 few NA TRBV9 TGTGCCAGCAGCGGTTTGGGCAGGGATGACATTCAGTACTTC CASSGLGRDDIQYF
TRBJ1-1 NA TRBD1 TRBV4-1 TGCGCCAGCAGCCGAGCCGGGACAGTGAACACTGAAGCTTTCTTT CASSRAGTVNTEAFF
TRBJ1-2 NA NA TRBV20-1 TGCAGTGCGTGGGGGGCGGTAAACTATGGCTACACCTTC CSAWGAVNYGYTF
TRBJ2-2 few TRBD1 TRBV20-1 TGCAGTGCTACAGGCCCCAGGGGGCAAGGGAACACCGGGGAGCTGTTTTTT CSATGPRGQGNTGELFF
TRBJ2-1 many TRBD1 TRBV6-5 TGTGCCAGCAGTCGGGGACAGGGAGGATTTTTCGCGTTCAATGAGCAGTTCTTC CASSRGQGGFFAFNEQFF
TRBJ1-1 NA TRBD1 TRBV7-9 TGTGCCTCGGACCGGGGACAGGAAAACACTGAAGCTTTCTTT CASDRGQENTEAFF
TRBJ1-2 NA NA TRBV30 TGTGCCTGGAGTACCCGCAGGGGCCCTCTGACCCCGGATACCAAATCTAACTATGGCTACACCTTC CAWSTRRGPLTPDTKSNYGYTF
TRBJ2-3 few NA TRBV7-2 TGTGCCAGCAGCTTACGAGGTGGCAGACTGGGTACGCAGTATTTT CASSLRGGRLGTQYF
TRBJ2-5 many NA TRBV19 TGTGCCAACTGGGGAAAACAGGGTAGGAAGACCCAGTACTTC CANWGKQGRKTQYF
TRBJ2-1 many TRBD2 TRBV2 TGTGCCAGCGCGGCCCAGGCGGGGGGCTACAATGAGCAGTTCTTC CASAAQAGGYNEQFF
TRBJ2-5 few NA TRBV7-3 TGTGCCAGCAGTCCCCAGGGTGGGGTACAAGAGACCCAGTACTTC CASSPQGGVQETQYF
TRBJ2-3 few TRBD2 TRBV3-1 TGTGCCAGCAGCCTCGGGACTAGTCCCGATACGCAGTATTTT CASSLGTSPDTQYF
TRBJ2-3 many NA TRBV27 TGTGCCACCGCGGGGAGAAACACAGATACGCAGTATTTT CATAGRNTDTQYF
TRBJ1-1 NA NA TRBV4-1 TGCGCCAGCAGCCTCTTGGGGCTAGGCACTGAAGCTTTCTTT CASSLLGLGTEAFF
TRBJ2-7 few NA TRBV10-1 TGCGCCAGCAGTGAGTCCCTTGACTCCTACGAGCAGTACTTC CASSESLDSYEQYF
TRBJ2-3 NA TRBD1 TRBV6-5 TGTGCCAGCAGTCCCTGGGACAGGGGGACGGATACGCAGTATTTT CASSPWDRGTDTQYF
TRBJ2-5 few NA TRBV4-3 TGCGCCAGCAGCCAAGGCCCCGGGCAGGGGGGAGGTCAAGAGACCCAGTACTTC CASSQGPGQGGGQETQYF
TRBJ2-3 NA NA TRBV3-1 TGTGCCAGCAGCCCGTTATCCTCTTATACGCAGTATTTT CASSPLSSYTQYF
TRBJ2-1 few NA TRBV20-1 TGCAGTGCTAGAGATCCGGCCAGCTCCTACAATGAGCAGTTCTTC CSARDPASSYNEQFF
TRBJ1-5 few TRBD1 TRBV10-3 TGTGCCATCAGTGTATCACAGGGGTTAAGTCAGCCCCAGCATTTT CAISVSQGLSQPQHF
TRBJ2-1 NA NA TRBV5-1 TGCGCCAGCAGCTTGATGGGACCGCCGGGCAATGAGCAGTTCTTC CASSLMGPPGNEQFF
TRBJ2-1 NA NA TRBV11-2 TGTGCCAGCAGTGGGGACATCACCTACAATGAGCAGTTCTTC CASSGDITYNEQFF
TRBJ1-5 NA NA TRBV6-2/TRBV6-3 TGTGCCAGCAGAGACACGCCCAATCAGCCCCAGCATTTT CASRDTPNQPQHF
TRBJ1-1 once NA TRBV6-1 TGTGCCCTGACGGGGTACGCTGAAGCTTTCTTT CALTGYAEAFF
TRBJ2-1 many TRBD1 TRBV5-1 TGCGCCACCCGGACCTCGCCGGACAGGGCCGGTGAGCAGTTCTTC CATRTSPDRAGEQFF
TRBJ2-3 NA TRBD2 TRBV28 TGTGCCAGCAGCTTCTCGGGAGGTACGCAGTATTTT CASSFSGGTQYF
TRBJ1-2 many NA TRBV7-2 TGTGCCAGCAGCCTTAGTAGCTTTGGAGAGGGCTACACCTTC CASSLSSFGEGYTF
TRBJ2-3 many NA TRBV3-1 TGTGCCAGCAGCCAACGCACAGATACGCAGTATTTT CASSQRTDTQYF
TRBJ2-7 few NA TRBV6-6 TGTGCCACCTACGGAGGCCGCTACGAGCAGTACTTC CATYGGRYEQYF
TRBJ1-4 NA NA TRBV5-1 TGCGCCAGCAGCTTGGGCGACCGGACTAATGAAAAACTGTTTTTT CASSLGDRTNEKLFF
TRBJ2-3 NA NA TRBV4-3 TGCGCCAGCAGCCAAGATCCGTACAGGACTACAGATACGCAGTATTTT CASSQDPYRTTDTQYF
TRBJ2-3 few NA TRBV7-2 TGTGCCAGCAGCTCTAGCCAGACCTATACGCAGTATTTT CASSSSQTYTQYF